Described below is a single TCR beta chain sequence and its context. The sample comes from a study of blood T cell repertoires in COVID-19. Study overall: COVID-19 samples collected from the United States, Italy and Spain covered acute and convalescent phases. The analysed material was cDNA or gDNA that came from T cells, B-cell-depleted T cells, or PBMCs.

Germline CDR1 and CDR2: SGHVS and FNYEAQ. V trimming: 1 base; J trimming: 6 bases; junction bases outside the gene matches: 9. This CDR3 is 16 amino acids long. Under the authors' procedure: Amplification from reference gene primers served as the basis for estimated nucleated cell counts. Sequencing used immunoSEQ multiplex PCR; TCRdb keeps in-frame clones, though not all of them. That table furnishes V, J and clone size, whereas the DNA furnished D and trimming. The table lists around 300,000 clones, roughly 84% of them singletons, with 1% in the top ten. The V gene is TRBV7-6, the J gene TRBJ2-3, with 8 bases aligning to TRBD2. Input material: peripheral blood. The TCR sequence derives from a man in his fifties or sixties with active or convalescent COVID-19. The DNA for the CDR3 is TGTGCCAGCAGCTTAGGGGGCGCGGGAGGCGGGGATACGCAGTATTTT. Translation gives CASSLGGAGGGDTQYF.